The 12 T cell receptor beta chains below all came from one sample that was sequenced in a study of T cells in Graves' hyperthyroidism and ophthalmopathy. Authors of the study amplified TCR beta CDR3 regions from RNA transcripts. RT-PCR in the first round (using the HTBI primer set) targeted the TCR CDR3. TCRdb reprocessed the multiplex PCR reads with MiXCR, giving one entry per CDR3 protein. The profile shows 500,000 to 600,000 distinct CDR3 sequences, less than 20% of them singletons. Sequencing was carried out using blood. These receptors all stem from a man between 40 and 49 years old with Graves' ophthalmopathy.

The CDR3 region has the DNA TGTGCCAGCAGCCGGGGAGCCTTGGGGACCCAGTACTTC. Amino acid sequence: CASSRGALGTQYF. The V and J genes are TRBV7-9 and TRBJ2-5, with a tentative D call TRBD2 (5 bases). This CDR3 is built from 13 residues. The germline V gene encodes CDR1 SEHNR and CDR2 FQNEAQ (reference sequence). V dropped 5 bases and J dropped 7 bases, with 14 bases sitting between them.

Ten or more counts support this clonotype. CDR3 amino acids: CASRPLTGGMAEAFF. As DNA, the CDR3 is TGTGCCAGCAGACCCCTGACAGGGGGCATGGCTGAAGCTTTCTTT. The V gene is TRBV6-2 or TRBV6-3, the J gene TRBJ1-1, with 10 bases fitting TRBD1. This CDR3 contains 15 residues. The germline V gene has CDR1 MNHEY and CDR2 SVGEGT. V shed 6 bases, J shed 6 bases, and the junction held 10 bases outside the gene matches.

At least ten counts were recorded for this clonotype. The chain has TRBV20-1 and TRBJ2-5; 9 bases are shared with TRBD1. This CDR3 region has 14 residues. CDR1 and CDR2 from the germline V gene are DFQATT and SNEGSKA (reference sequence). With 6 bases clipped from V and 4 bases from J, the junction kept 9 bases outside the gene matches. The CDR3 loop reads CSAAVKGQGETQYF. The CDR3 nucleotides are TGCAGTGCCGCCGTCAAGGGACAGGGAGAGACCCAGTACTTC.

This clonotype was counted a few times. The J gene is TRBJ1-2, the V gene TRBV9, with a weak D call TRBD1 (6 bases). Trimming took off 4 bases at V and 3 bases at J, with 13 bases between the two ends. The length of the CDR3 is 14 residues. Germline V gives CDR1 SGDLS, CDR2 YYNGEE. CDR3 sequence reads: CASSTRDTDYGYTF. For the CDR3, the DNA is TGTGCCAGCAGCACTCGGGACACCGACTATGGCTACACCTTC.

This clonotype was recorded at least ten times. In nucleotides, the CDR3 is TGCAGTGCGCCGAAGGGACTAGGCAACTACGAGCAGTACTTC. Protein sequence: CSAPKGLGNYEQYF. The chain joins TRBV20-1 to TRBJ2-7, with 8 bases aligning to TRBD2. Per germline, CDR1 DFQATT and CDR2 SNEGSKA (reference sequence). The CDR3 has 14 residues. Trimming took 6 bases from V and 3 from J; bases not matched to a gene: 10.

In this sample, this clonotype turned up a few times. CDR3 residues: CASSISRFQETQYF. CDR3 DNA: TGTGCCAGTAGTATATCTAGATTTCAAGAGACCCAGTACTTC. This chain joins TRBV19 and TRBJ2-5, with D uncertain. V was trimmed by 2 bases and J by 2 bases, leaving 9 bases between them. CDR1 LNHDA and CDR2 SQIVND come from the germline V gene (reference sequence). CDR3 length: 14 residues. The full variable domain, completed using reference TRBV19 and TRBJ2-5, is DGGITQSPKYLFRKEGQNVTLSCEQNLNHDAMYWYRQDPGQGLRLIYYSQIVNDFQKGDIAEGYSVSREKKESFPLTVTSAQKNPTAFYLCASSISRFQETQYFGPGTRLLVL.

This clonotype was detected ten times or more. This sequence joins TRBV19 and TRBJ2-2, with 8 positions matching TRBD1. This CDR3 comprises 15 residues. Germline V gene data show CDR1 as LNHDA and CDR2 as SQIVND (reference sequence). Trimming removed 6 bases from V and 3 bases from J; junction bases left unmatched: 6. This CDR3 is CASRKTGVDTGELFF. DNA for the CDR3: TGTGCCAGTAGGAAGACAGGGGTGGACACCGGGGAGCTGTTTTTT.

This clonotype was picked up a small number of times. The CDR3 region is CSARTWNTEAFF. The CDR3 DNA sequence: TGCAGCGCTCGGACATGGAACACTGAAGCTTTCTTT. V is TRBV29-1 and J is TRBJ1-1, with TRBD1 as a possible D gene (5 bases). Germline assignment: CDR1 SQVTM and CDR2 ANQGSEA. V shed 7 bases and J shed 1 base, with 10 bases lying between them. The CDR3 contains 12 residues.

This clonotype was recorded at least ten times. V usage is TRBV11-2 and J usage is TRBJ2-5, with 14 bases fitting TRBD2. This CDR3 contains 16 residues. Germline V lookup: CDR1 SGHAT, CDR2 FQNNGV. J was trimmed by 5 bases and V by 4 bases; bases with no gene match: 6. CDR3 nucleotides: TGTGCCAGCAGCTCTGGGACTAGCGGGGGCGGGGAGACCCAGTACTTC. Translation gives CASSSGTSGGGETQYF.

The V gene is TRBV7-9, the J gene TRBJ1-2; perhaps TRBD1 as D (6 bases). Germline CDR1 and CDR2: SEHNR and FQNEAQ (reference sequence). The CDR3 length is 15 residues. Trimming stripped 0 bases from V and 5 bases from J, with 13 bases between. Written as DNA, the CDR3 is TGTGCCAGCAGCTTAGCGAGCCAGGGGCCTTATGGCTACACCTTC. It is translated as CASSLASQGPYGYTF.

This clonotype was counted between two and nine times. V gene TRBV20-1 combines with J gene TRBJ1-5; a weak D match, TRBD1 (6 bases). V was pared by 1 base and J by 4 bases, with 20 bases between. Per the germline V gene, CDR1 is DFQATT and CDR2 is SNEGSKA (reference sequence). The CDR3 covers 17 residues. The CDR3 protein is CSARGDGGAGTNQPQHF. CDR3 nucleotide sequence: TGCAGTGCTAGAGGGGACGGGGGCGCCGGGACTAATCAGCCCCAGCATTTT.

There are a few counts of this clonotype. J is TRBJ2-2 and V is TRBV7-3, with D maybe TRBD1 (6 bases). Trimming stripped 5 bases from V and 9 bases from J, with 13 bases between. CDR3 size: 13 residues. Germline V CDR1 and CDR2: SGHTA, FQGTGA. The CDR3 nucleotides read TGTGCCAGCAGCCAGGGGAGATACAGGGAGCTGTTTTTT. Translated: CASSQGRYRELFF.